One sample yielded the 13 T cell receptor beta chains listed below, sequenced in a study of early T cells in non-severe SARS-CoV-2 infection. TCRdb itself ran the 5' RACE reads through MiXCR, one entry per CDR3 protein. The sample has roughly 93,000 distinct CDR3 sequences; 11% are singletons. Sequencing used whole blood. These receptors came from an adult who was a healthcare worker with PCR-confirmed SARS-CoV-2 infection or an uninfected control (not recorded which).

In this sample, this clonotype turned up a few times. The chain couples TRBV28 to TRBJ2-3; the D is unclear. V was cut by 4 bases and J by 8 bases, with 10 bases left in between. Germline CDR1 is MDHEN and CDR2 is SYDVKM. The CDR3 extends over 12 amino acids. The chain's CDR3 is CASSSNLGTQYF. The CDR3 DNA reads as TGTGCCAGCAGTTCGAACCTTGGTACGCAGTATTTT.

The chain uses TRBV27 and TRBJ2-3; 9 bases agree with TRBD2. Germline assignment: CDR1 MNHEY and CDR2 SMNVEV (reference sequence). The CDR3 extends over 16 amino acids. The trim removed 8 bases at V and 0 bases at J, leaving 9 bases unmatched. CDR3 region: CASVPKSGRSTDTQYF. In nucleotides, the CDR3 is TGTGCCAGCGTTCCTAAGAGCGGGAGGAGCACAGATACGCAGTATTTT.

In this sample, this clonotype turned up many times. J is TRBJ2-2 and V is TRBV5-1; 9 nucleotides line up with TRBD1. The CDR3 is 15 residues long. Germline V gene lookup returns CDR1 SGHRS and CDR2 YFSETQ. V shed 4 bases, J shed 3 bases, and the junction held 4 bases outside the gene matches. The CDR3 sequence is CASSQTGGYTGELFF. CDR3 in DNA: TGCGCCAGCAGCCAAACAGGGGGCTACACCGGGGAGCTGTTTTTT.

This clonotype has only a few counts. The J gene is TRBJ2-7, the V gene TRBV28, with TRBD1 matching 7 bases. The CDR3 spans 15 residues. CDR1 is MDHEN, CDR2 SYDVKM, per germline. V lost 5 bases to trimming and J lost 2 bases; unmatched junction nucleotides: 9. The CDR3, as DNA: TGTGCCAGCAGTCGTCTCGCCGGGACAGCCTACGAGCAGTACTTC. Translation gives CASSRLAGTAYEQYF.

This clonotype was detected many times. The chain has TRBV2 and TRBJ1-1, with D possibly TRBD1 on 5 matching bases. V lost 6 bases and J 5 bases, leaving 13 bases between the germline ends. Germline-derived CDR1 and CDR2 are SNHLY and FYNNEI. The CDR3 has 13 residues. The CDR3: CASRGLEGTEAFF. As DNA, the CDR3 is TGTGCCAGCAGGGGTCTCGAGGGGACTGAAGCTTTCTTT. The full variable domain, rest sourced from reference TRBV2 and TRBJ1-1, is EPEVTQTPSHQVTQMGQEVILRCVPISNHLYFYWYRQILGQKVEFLVSFYNNEISEKSEIFDDQFSVERPDGSNFTLKIRSTKLEDSAMYFCASRGLEGTEAFFGQGTRLTVV.

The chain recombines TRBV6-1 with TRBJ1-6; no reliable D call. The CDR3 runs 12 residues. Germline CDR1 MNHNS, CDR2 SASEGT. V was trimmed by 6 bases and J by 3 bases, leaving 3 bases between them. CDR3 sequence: CASRNYNSPLHF. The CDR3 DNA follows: TGTGCCAGCAGGAACTATAATTCACCCCTCCACTTT.

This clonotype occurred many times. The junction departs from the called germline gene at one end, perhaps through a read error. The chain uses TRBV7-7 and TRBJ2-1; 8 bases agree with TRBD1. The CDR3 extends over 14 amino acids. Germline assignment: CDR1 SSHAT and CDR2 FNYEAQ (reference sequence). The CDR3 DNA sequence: TGTGCTAGCAGCCGCCTTGGACAGGGAGAAGAGCAGTTCTTC. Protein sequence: CASSRLGQGEEQFF.

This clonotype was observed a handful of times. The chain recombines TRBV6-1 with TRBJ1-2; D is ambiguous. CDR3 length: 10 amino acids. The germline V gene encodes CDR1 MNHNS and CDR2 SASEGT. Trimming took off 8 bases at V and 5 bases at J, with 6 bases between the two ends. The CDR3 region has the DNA TGTGCCAGCCTTGCATATGGCTACACCTTC. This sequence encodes CASLAYGYTF.

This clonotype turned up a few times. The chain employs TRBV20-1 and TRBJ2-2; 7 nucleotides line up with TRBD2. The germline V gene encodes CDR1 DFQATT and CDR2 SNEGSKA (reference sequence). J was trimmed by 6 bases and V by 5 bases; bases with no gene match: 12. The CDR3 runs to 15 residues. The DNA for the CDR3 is TGCAGTGCTTTTGGAAGCGGGGCTTATGCCGGGGAGCTGTTTTTT. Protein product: CSAFGSGAYAGELFF.

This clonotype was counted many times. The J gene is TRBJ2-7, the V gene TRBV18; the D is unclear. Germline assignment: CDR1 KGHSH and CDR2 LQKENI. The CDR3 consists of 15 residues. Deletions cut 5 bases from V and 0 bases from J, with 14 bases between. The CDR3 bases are TGTGCCAGCTCATCGCTCCCTCAGGACTCCTACGAGCAGTACTTC. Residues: CASSSLPQDSYEQYF.

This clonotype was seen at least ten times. CDR3 protein: CASRRTISTDTQYF. The CDR3 region has the DNA TGTGCCAGCAGACGTACCATTAGCACAGATACGCAGTATTTT. The rearrangement links TRBV28 to TRBJ2-3; D unresolved. The CDR3 is made up of 14 amino acids. Germline CDR1 MDHEN, CDR2 SYDVKM. The V gene lost 6 bases and the J gene lost 0 bases, with 10 bases spanning the gap.

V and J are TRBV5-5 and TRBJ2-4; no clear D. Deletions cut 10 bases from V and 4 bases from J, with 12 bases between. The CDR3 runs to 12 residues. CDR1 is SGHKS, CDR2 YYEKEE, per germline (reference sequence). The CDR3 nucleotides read TGTGCCTCCCGGGCCGGAAAAAACATTCAGTACTTC. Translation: CASRAGKNIQYF.

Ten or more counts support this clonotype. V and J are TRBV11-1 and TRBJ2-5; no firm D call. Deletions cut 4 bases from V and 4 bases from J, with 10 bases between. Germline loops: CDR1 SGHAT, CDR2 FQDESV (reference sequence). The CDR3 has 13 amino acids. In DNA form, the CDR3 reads TGTGCCAGCAGCTACGGGTTGTTAGAGACCCAGTACTTC. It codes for CASSYGLLETQYF.